The source of this T cell receptor (beta chain) is a study of T cell responses to AZD1222 COVID-19 vaccine (dated by TCRdb to the early 2020s). About the full investigation: A total of over 230 trial participants underwent TCR sequencing, of whom 200 to 220 had received two doses of AZD1222 and around 25 had received two doses of the MenACWY control vaccine. Enrollment into the trials was organized by age into subgroups of 18-55, 56-69 and 70-plus years, and those subgroups contained approximately 150, 30 and 60 TCR-sequenced participants, respectively. Overall results and qualifications from the work: The vaccine-associated CD4 TCRs covered the entire spike protein, and the dominant responses fell in regions 160-218 and 743-854. The 56-69-year group was small, and its depth increase did not reach significance, likely because of low power. Participants were mostly white British and included more females than males, and it was suggested by the authors that clonal diversity may have been underestimated. Reportedly, close to half of the unique spike-specific TCRs recognized epitopes lying outside the regions that are mutated in the B.1.351 and B.1.1.7 variants. After two AZD1222 doses, spike-specific TCR breadth and depth were significantly higher than at day 0 and than in MenACWY recipients. Conclusions about previously exposed vaccinees were limited because only six or seven AZD1222 recipients were SARS-CoV-2 seropositive at baseline. Because no day 14 peak-response samples were available, the repertoires could be characterized only after the peak T cell response.

Points on this clone: This clone's antigen is unknown. No base quality information exists; no much larger clone differs at one position.

V loses 5 bases, J loses 3 bases, and the germline ends lie 5 bases apart. The CDR3 runs 11 amino acids, cysteine and phenylalanine included. Of all the DNA, just the CDR3 is kept, 33 bases in frame from base 1. CDR1 MNHEY and CDR2 SVGAGI were looked up in the germline V gene. The CDR3 regions of human TCRbeta chains were subjected to immunosequencing. Turning to the authors' computational methods: Repertoire TCRs were checked for matches against a reference library of SARS-CoV-2-specific TCRs that had been generated using the MIRA antigen-specificity platform. Breadth was defined as the fraction of unique TCRs that were SARS-CoV-2-associated. Depth was defined as the fraction of total T cells that were SARS-CoV-2-associated. Using the MIRA data, each spike-specific TCR was mapped to the spike region that the TCR reacts to and placed in a CD4 or CD8 class. Log10-transformed breadth and depth values were compared by one-way ANOVA with Sidak's multiple comparisons tests. TCRdb holds this immuneACCESS table with in-frame rearrangements only. Some clones are missing; in checked studies, unresolved V genes explain under half, and the rest has no known cause. D and trimming were read from the DNA, whereas the V and J calls and clone size are those reported in that table. In all, the sample holds about 130,000 clones, and 91% of those were seen once. The ten top clones hold around 1.9% of the sample.

The time point tag for this specimen amounts to: about 28 days (+/-7) after the second vaccine dose. AZD1222 recipients given second doses at about 4 weeks or at about 12 weeks were pooled, since spike-specific TCR depth and breadth were not found to differ between the two schedules. Samples from vaccinated people were obtained from the UK trials COV001 and COV002, which included a single-blind randomized controlled phase 2/3 trial of AZD1222 (ChAdOx1 nCoV-19) in healthy adults. Trial participant PBMC samples were collected at day 0 and day 28 after the second dose for TCRbeta chain sequencing. This TCR derives from an adult who received the AZD1222 COVID-19 vaccine. Sample: peripheral blood, taken 28 days after the second AZD1222 dose. The chain is encoded by TRBV6-5 joined to TRBJ2-7; TRBD1 is perhaps the D gene, given 5 matching bases. The CDR3 protein sequence reads: CASSRGYEQYF. The DNA is TGTGCCAGCAGTAGGGGCTACGAGCAGTACTTC.